The TCR beta chain under discussion was sequenced for a study of identical twins. From the 5' RACE reads, TCRdb called clonotypes with MiXCR, one entry per CDR3 protein. This table has 1,800,000 or so distinct CDR3 sequences, around a third appearing once. The CDR3 covers 16 residues. V gave up 4 bases and J gave up 4 bases; unmatched junction bases: 4. CDR1 and CDR2 from the germline V gene are MNHNS and SASEGT. The sequenced sample was cord blood. The rearrangement links TRBV6-1 to TRBJ1-6, with 10 bases lining up with TRBD1. The sequence was obtained from a newborn girl in good health. The CDR3 is CASSADRGPYNSPLHF. DNA of the CDR3: TGTGCCAGCAGTGCCGACAGGGGGCCTTATAATTCACCCCTCCACTTT.